This passage covers 14 T cell receptor beta chains from one sample sequenced in a study of shared clonotypes between healthy human individuals. Assay: immunoSEQ multiplex PCR; the TCRdb copy retains only in-frame clones and omits some. Here the sample spans more than 2 million clones, about 95% being singletons. The sequenced material came from naive CD4+ T cells sorted from blood. Described subset: CD45RA+ positively selected. Receptors originate from a young man in good health.

J is TRBJ2-2 and V is TRBV5-6, with 9 bases lining up with TRBD2. CDR1 is SGHDT and CDR2 is YYEEEE in the germline V gene. V lost 1 base and J lost 3; bases outside the gene matches: 4. The CDR3 extends over 16 amino acids. DNA of the CDR3: TGTGCCAGCAGCTTGCCCGGGACTAGCCACACCGGGGAGCTGTTTTTT. Amino acid sequence: CASSLPGTSHTGELFF.

J is TRBJ2-3 and V is TRBV10-1; 11 bases map to TRBD2. CDR3 size: 16 residues. The germline CDR1 and CDR2 sequences are WNHNN and SYGVQD (reference sequence). Unmatched junction bases numbered 5, after V lost 4 bases and J lost 2 bases. The DNA of the CDR3 is TGCGCCAGCAGTGGAGGGACTAGCGGACTCACAGATACGCAGTATTTT. Protein: CASSGGTSGLTDTQYF.

CDR3 sequence reads: CASSRRMRDTQYF. The CDR3 bases are TGTGCCAGCAGTCGGAGAATGCGAGATACGCAGTATTTT. The chain couples TRBV6-5 to TRBJ2-3; D unclear. Trimming took off 5 bases at V and 5 bases at J, with 11 bases between the two ends. Germline V gives CDR1 MNHEY, CDR2 SVGAGI. The CDR3 totals 13 residues.

V is TRBV7-2 and J is TRBJ2-1; D not certain. The length of the CDR3 is 16 residues. V shed 0 bases and J shed 1 base, with 10 bases lying between them. Germline values: CDR1 SGHTA, CDR2 FQGNSA. Here the CDR3 reads CASSLAFLLSYNEQFF. In DNA, the CDR3 is TGTGCCAGCAGCTTAGCGTTCCTCCTATCCTACAATGAGCAGTTCTTC. The full variable domain, in which reference TRBV7-2 and TRBJ2-1 provide the parts outside the CDR3, is GAGVSQSPSNKVTEKGKDVELRCDPISGHTALYWYRQSLGQGLEFLIYFQGNSAPDKSGLPSDRFSAERTGGSVSTLTIQRTQQEDSAVYLCASSLAFLLSYNEQFFGPGTRLTVL.

As DNA, the CDR3 is TGCGCCAGCAGCACCCGGACTGGCAACTACAATGAGCAGTTCTTC. Its translation: CASSTRTGNYNEQFF. V gene TRBV4-3 combines with J gene TRBJ2-1, with D maybe TRBD2 (5 bases). Trimming removed 5 bases from V and 3 bases from J, with 14 bases in between. Germline lookup yields CDR1 LGHNA and CDR2 YSLEER. This CDR3 has 15 amino acids.

CDR3 in amino acids: CASSPQFRDQETQYF. In DNA, the CDR3 is TGCGCCAGCAGCCCTCAATTTCGGGATCAAGAGACCCAGTACTTC. This chain connects TRBV4-1 to TRBJ2-5; D is perhaps TRBD2 (5 bases). The length of the CDR3 is 15 residues. Germline CDR1 and CDR2: MGHRA and YSYEKL. Trimming stripped 4 bases from V and 2 bases from J, with 14 bases between.

The chain is built from TRBV4-1 and TRBJ2-5, with 7 bases matching TRBD1. CDR1 is MGHRA, CDR2 YSYEKL, per germline. The V segment lost 2 bases and the J segment 3 bases; nucleotides outside the gene matches: 6. This CDR3 spans 15 amino acids. In nucleotides, the CDR3 is TGCGCCAGCAGCCAACCCTTGACAGGGAAAGAGACCCAGTACTTC. Translation gives CASSQPLTGKETQYF.

The chain is built from TRBV6-1 and TRBJ1-2; 7 bases map to TRBD1. V shed 6 bases, J shed 4 bases, and the junction held 8 bases outside the gene matches. CDR1 is MNHNS, CDR2 SASEGT, per germline. The CDR3 length is 14 residues. CDR3 residues: CASSLDTGAYGYTF. Here the CDR3 DNA reads TGTGCCAGCAGCCTTGATACAGGGGCCTATGGCTACACCTTC.

This sequence joins TRBV5-4 and TRBJ2-1; TRBD1 matches 7 bases. V trimming: 2 bases; J trimming: 5 bases; junction bases outside the gene matches: 4. The germline V gene has CDR1 SGHNT and CDR2 YYREEE (reference sequence). CDR3 length: 14 residues. The chain's CDR3 is CASSLEQGNNEQFF. CDR3 nucleotide sequence: TGTGCCAGCAGCTTAGAACAGGGGAACAATGAGCAGTTCTTC.

V usage is TRBV9 and J usage is TRBJ2-5; the D gene is possibly TRBD2 (6 bases). This CDR3 contains 17 residues. Germline CDR1 SGDLS, CDR2 YYNGEE. The V end was cut by 4 bases, the J end by 4 bases, with 23 bases between. The chain's CDR3 is CASSPRYSAGSLETQYF. The CDR3 bases are TGTGCCAGCAGCCCTCGGTACTCGGCGGGGTCCCTAGAGACCCAGTACTTC. Full variable domain (rest looked up from reference TRBV9 and TRBJ2-5): DSGVTQTPKHLITATGQRVTLRCSPRSGDLSVYWYQQSLDQGLQFLIQYYNGEERAKGNILERFSAQQFPDLHSELNLSSLELGDSALYFCASSPRYSAGSLETQYFGPGTRLLVL.

Details on this clone: The same CDR3 can be traced to other DNA sequences in this sample. The chain has TRBV5-1 and TRBJ1-3; D is undetermined. Germline V gene sequence: CDR1 SGHRS, CDR2 YFSETQ. Trimming stripped 4 bases from V and 0 bases from J, with 8 bases between. CDR3 length equals 14 residues. CDR3 protein: CASSLSGSGNTIYF. The CDR3 nucleotides are TGCGCCAGCAGCCTGAGCGGCTCTGGAAACACCATATATTTT.

This sequence joins TRBV5-1 and TRBJ2-3; 9 bases map to TRBD1. The germline gives CDR1 SGHRS, CDR2 YFSETQ. The CDR3 has 15 amino acids. V was pared by 4 bases and J by 2 bases, with 5 bases of the junction left unmatched. DNA of the CDR3: TGCGCCAGCAGCACCGGACAGGGGCACACAGATACGCAGTATTTT. Its translation: CASSTGQGHTDTQYF.

V is TRBV11-2 and J is TRBJ1-5, with unresolved D. Germline V gene data show CDR1 as SGHAT and CDR2 as FQNNGV. Trimming left V 4 bases short and J 4 bases short, with 11 bases between. The CDR3 consists of 14 residues. The DNA for the CDR3 is TGTGCCAGCAGCTCCAATGACGGTAATCAGCCCCAGCATTTT. This encodes CASSSNDGNQPQHF.

Comment on this clone: Other DNA sequences in the same sample also yield this CDR3. This CDR3 is CASSLASGGTGELFF. The DNA of the CDR3 is TGTGCCAGCAGCTTAGCCTCAGGGGGCACCGGGGAGCTGTTTTTT. The chain recombines TRBV7-2 with TRBJ2-2, with TRBD1 matching over 7 bases. The CDR3 contains 15 residues. Germline values: CDR1 SGHTA, CDR2 FQGNSA. With V trimmed by 0 bases and J by 4 bases, 2 bases remained unmatched.